The 18 T cell receptor beta chains given below trace back to one sample, sequenced in a study of OX40 agonist ivuxolimab in advanced cancers. Some clones are missing from TCRdb's copy, which holds only in-frame ones; the method was immunoSEQ multiplex PCR. The repertoire includes tens of thousands of clones, about 88% of them detected once, and approximately 0.25% sits in the top ten. The sequencing here drew on CD4+ or CD8+ T cells sorted from blood, taken in a trial of the OX40 agonist ivuxolimab. These receptors were taken from an adult with an advanced solid tumor such as melanoma, head and neck, liver or kidney cancer.

The chain uses TRBV6-5 and TRBJ1-2; possibly TRBD1 for D (6 bases). The CDR3 spans 12 residues. Germline-derived CDR1 and CDR2 are MNHEY and SVGAGI. V lost 6 bases and J lost 8, with 13 bases in between. The CDR3 region has the DNA TGTGCCAGCAGCCGCCAGGGGTTCGGCTACACCTTC. Its translation is CASSRQGFGYTF.

The chain is built from TRBV6-5 and TRBJ2-7; 8 positions agree with TRBD1. V dropped 6 bases and J dropped 4; count of bases not matched to a gene: 11. The CDR3 runs to 15 residues. Germline CDR1 is MNHEY and CDR2 is SVGAGI. The CDR3 nucleotides read TGTGCCAGCAGGCCGAGACAGGGGTCGCCATACGAGCAGTACTTC. Protein: CASRPRQGSPYEQYF.

The rearrangement uses TRBV4-2 and TRBJ2-3, with a tentative D call TRBD2 (5 bases). Trimming shortened V by 0 bases and J by 4 bases, and 11 bases separated the two germline ends. This CDR3 has 15 amino acids. CDR1 and CDR2 (germline): LGHNA, YNFKEQ. CDR3 protein: CASSQDRLAADTQYF. As DNA, the CDR3 is TGTGCCAGCAGCCAAGATCGGCTAGCAGCAGATACGCAGTATTTT.

The chain couples TRBV11-3 to TRBJ1-1; possibly TRBD1 for D (6 bases). CDR1 is SGHNT and CDR2 is YENEEA in the germline V gene. The CDR3 has 18 residues. The V end lost 3 bases, the J end lost 0 bases, and 20 bases lay between the germline ends. CDR3: CASSLSGRTVTMNTEAFF. The CDR3 DNA reads TGTGCCAGCAGCTTGAGTGGCCGGACAGTAACAATGAACACTGAAGCTTTCTTT.

In DNA form, the CDR3 reads TGTGCCAGCAGCTTAGGACTAGCGGGATCGGATACGCAGTATTTT. It is translated as CASSLGLAGSDTQYF. This chain connects TRBV11-1 to TRBJ2-3; 11 nucleotides agree with TRBD2. Germline V CDR1 and CDR2: SGHAT, FQDESV (reference sequence). Germline trimming cut 1 base from V and 6 bases from J; bases unmatched to any gene: 3. The CDR3 runs 15 residues.

This clone was picked up one time. This chain connects TRBV18 to TRBJ1-4; D is perhaps TRBD1 (5 bases). V gave up 2 bases and J gave up 8 bases, with 15 bases separating them. This CDR3 comprises 15 residues. Germline CDR1 KGHSH, CDR2 LQKENI. CDR3 DNA sequence: TGTGCCAGCTCACCAAAACCGGGACCCGGCGAAAAACTGTTTTTT. It codes for CASSPKPGPGEKLFF.

This chain links TRBV19 with TRBJ2-3; the D is unclear. CDR1 is LNHDA and CDR2 is SQIVND in the germline V gene (reference sequence). CDR3 size: 13 residues. Trimming left V 3 bases short and J 3 bases short, with 7 bases between. CDR3 coding DNA: TGTGCCAGTAGTATTGGCCATACAGATACGCAGTATTTT. Translating gives CASSIGHTDTQYF.

The V gene is TRBV25-1, the J gene TRBJ1-5; 8 bases map to TRBD1. Germline loops: CDR1 MGHDK, CDR2 SYGVNS. V dropped 4 bases and J dropped 1; count of bases not matched to a gene: 0. The CDR3 runs to 14 residues. DNA of the CDR3: TGTGCCAGCAGTGGACAGGGGAGCAATCAGCCCCAGCATTTT. This translates into CASSGQGSNQPQHF.

V usage is TRBV11-2 and J usage is TRBJ2-2, with D possibly being TRBD2 (5 bases). Germline V gives CDR1 SGHAT, CDR2 FQNNGV. CDR3 length: 15 residues. Trimming removed 4 bases at V and 3 bases at J, with 12 bases between. The CDR3 region is CASSSPGFHTGELFF. The CDR3 DNA reads as TGTGCCAGCAGCTCGCCGGGATTTCACACCGGGGAGCTGTTTTTT.

This rearrangement joins TRBV7-2 to TRBJ2-3, with D tentatively TRBD2 (6 bases). CDR3 length: 16 residues. Germline V gives CDR1 SGHTA, CDR2 FQGNSA. Trimming removed 2 bases from V and 6 bases from J, with 18 bases in between. The CDR3 nucleotides read TGTGCCAGCAGCTTACTAGCGTCTACCCTGTCGGATACGCAGTATTTT. Translation gives CASSLLASTLSDTQYF.

This clone was counted between two and nine times. V and J are TRBV15 and TRBJ1-1; D unresolved. V was clipped by 0 bases and J by 7 bases, with 6 bases between them. Per the germline V gene, CDR1 is LNHNV and CDR2 is YYDKDF (reference sequence). This CDR3 has 12 residues. DNA for the CDR3: TGTGCCACCAGCAGAGATCTCGTTGAAGCTTTCTTT. Residues: CATSRDLVEAFF.

This chain joins TRBV6-6 and TRBJ1-5; D remains unclear. Trimming shortened V by 2 bases and J by 2 bases, and 10 bases separated the two germline ends. Germline values: CDR1 MNHNY, CDR2 SVGAGI (reference sequence). This CDR3 spans 15 amino acids. Here the CDR3 DNA reads TGTGCCAGCAGTTACGAGTGGGGAGGCAATCAGCCCCAGCATTTT. Amino acids: CASSYEWGGNQPQHF.

This clone occurred a few times. This chain connects TRBV7-9 to TRBJ1-4; 9 bases are shared with TRBD1. The CDR3 length is 16 residues. Germline lookup yields CDR1 SEHNR and CDR2 FQNEAQ (reference sequence). After removal of 5 bases from V and 4 bases from J, the junction contained 8 bases not matched to a gene. The CDR3 protein is CASSPGGTGINEKLFF. CDR3 DNA sequence: TGTGCCAGCAGCCCCGGAGGGACAGGGATTAATGAAAAACTGTTTTTT.

The chain uses TRBV7-9 and TRBJ2-2; 8 bases are shared with TRBD1. V gave up 6 bases and J gave up 4 bases; unmatched junction bases: 7. CDR1 is SEHNR and CDR2 is FQNEAQ in the germline V gene (reference sequence). The CDR3 runs 15 residues. The chain's CDR3 is CASRPGQASTGELFF. DNA of the CDR3: TGTGCCAGCAGGCCGGGACAGGCCAGCACCGGGGAGCTGTTTTTT.

This clone was seen a single time. This rearrangement joins TRBV5-1 to TRBJ2-2; 8 nucleotides line up with TRBD1. Germline CDR1 reads SGHRS; CDR2 reads YFSETQ. V lost 0 bases and J lost 4; bases outside the gene matches: 2. CDR3 length equals 15 residues. DNA for the CDR3: TGCGCCAGCAGCTTGGCAGGGGGCGTCACCGGGGAGCTGTTTTTT. Its translation is CASSLAGGVTGELFF.

This clone has only one observation. This rearrangement joins TRBV7-2 to TRBJ2-7; TRBD1 matches 8 bases. Germline V lookup: CDR1 SGHTA, CDR2 FQGNSA. The V gene end was trimmed by 5 bases and the J gene end by 2 bases; junction bases not matched to a gene: 5. The CDR3 totals 14 residues. CDR3 protein: CASSRQQGAYEQYF. CDR3 nucleotide sequence: TGTGCCAGCAGCCGCCAACAGGGGGCCTACGAGCAGTACTTC.

This clone is a singleton in its sample. The CDR3 nucleotides read TGTGCCAGCAGCGCCCCGACTAGCGGGTCGGCGAACACCGGGGAGCTGTTTTTT. It specifies CASSAPTSGSANTGELFF. This rearrangement joins TRBV11-3 to TRBJ2-2; the match to TRBD2 covers 10 bases. Germline assignment: CDR1 SGHNT and CDR2 YENEEA. J was trimmed by 0 bases and V by 5 bases; bases with no gene match: 9. The CDR3 is made up of 18 amino acids. The variable domain in full, with the rest retrieved from reference TRBV11-3 and TRBJ2-2, is EAGVVQSPRYKIIEKKQPVAFWCNPISGHNTLYWYLQNLGQGPELLIRYENEEAVDDSQLPKDRFSAERLKGVDSTLKIQPAELGDSAVYLCASSAPTSGSANTGELFFGEGSRLTVL.

This rearrangement joins TRBV19 to TRBJ2-3; possible D gene TRBD2, 6 bases. CDR3 size: 13 residues. Germline V gene lookup returns CDR1 LNHDA and CDR2 SQIVND (reference sequence). The germline V and J ends were trimmed by 7 bases and 3 bases, with 11 bases remaining between them. CDR3 nucleotide sequence: TGTGCCAGTATCCTCCGGGGGACAGATACGCAGTATTTT. It translates to CASILRGTDTQYF. The full variable domain, rest sourced from reference TRBV19 and TRBJ2-3, is DGGITQSPKYLFRKEGQNVTLSCEQNLNHDAMYWYRQDPGQGLRLIYYSQIVNDFQKGDIAEGYSVSREKKESFPLTVTSAQKNPTAFYLCASILRGTDTQYFGPGTRLTVL.